Listed below are T cell receptor beta chains from one sample, sequenced in a study of blood T cell repertoires in COVID-19. Profiling relied on immunoSEQ multiplex PCR, and the TCRdb table lists in-frame clones only, not all of them. The table includes 150,000 or so clones, around 82% detected once. Material: peripheral blood. The receptors come from a woman in her thirties or forties with COVID-19, enrolled during active disease. The CDR3 runs from the conserved cysteine through the conserved F or W. The D gene is left open where the match is weak. Not all rows give a size; the values are once, few, many and, for expanded clones, a class.

j_call: TRBJ1-2; v_call: TRBV5-1; clone_size: once; d_call: .; cdr3_nt: TGCGCCAGCAGCACCGGACAGATACCTAACTATGGCTACACCTTC; cdr3_aa: CASSTGQIPNYGYTF
j_call: TRBJ1-2; v_call: TRBV7-3; clone_size: .; d_call: .; cdr3_nt: TGTGCCAGCAGCTTATCAGGGGTTGATGGCTACACCTTC; cdr3_aa: CASSLSGVDGYTF
j_call: TRBJ2-1; v_call: TRBV6-4; clone_size: .; d_call: TRBD2; cdr3_nt: TGTGCCAGCAGTGAGACTAGCGGGACCTACAATGAGCAGTTCTTC; cdr3_aa: CASSETSGTYNEQFF
j_call: TRBJ2-1; v_call: TRBV19; clone_size: .; d_call: TRBD1; cdr3_nt: TGTGCCAGTAGTATTTCTTCGACAGGGTTAGGCAATGAGCAGTTCTTC; cdr3_aa: CASSISSTGLGNEQFF
j_call: TRBJ2-1; v_call: TRBV28; clone_size: .; d_call: TRBD1; cdr3_nt: TGTGCCAGCAGCCACAGGGGTTACAATGAGCAGTTCTTC; cdr3_aa: CASSHRGYNEQFF
j_call: TRBJ1-2; v_call: TRBV7-6; clone_size: .; d_call: TRBD1; cdr3_nt: TGTGCCAGCAGCTTAGAACAGGGGCCCTATATAATTGGTGGCTACACCTTC; cdr3_aa: CASSLEQGPYIIGGYTF
j_call: TRBJ2-1; v_call: TRBV30; clone_size: .; d_call: TRBD1; cdr3_nt: TGTGCCTGGAGTCCCCGGGACAGGCTCAATGAGCAGTTCTTC; cdr3_aa: CAWSPRDRLNEQFF
j_call: TRBJ2-7; v_call: TRBV28; clone_size: .; d_call: TRBD1; cdr3_nt: TGTGCCAGTGGAAGACTGGGACAGGGTTTTTTAAGCGAGCAGTACTTC; cdr3_aa: CASGRLGQGFLSEQYF
j_call: TRBJ2-6; v_call: TRBV7-2; clone_size: .; d_call: .; cdr3_nt: TGTGCCAGCAGTTTGGAAGGGGCTGGGGCCAACGTCCTGACTTTC; cdr3_aa: CASSLEGAGANVLTF
j_call: TRBJ1-5; v_call: TRBV20-1; clone_size: once; d_call: .; cdr3_nt: TGCAGTGCTAGTATCACGGGATTCAATCAGCCCCAGCATTTT; cdr3_aa: CSASITGFNQPQHF
j_call: TRBJ2-7; v_call: TRBV28; clone_size: .; d_call: TRBD2; cdr3_nt: TGTGCCAGCAGTATTAGCGGGAACTCCTACGAGCAGTACTTC; cdr3_aa: CASSISGNSYEQYF
j_call: TRBJ1-1; v_call: TRBV12-3/TRBV12-4; clone_size: few; d_call: .; cdr3_nt: TGTGCCAGCAGTTTACGGGGGGAAGCTTTCTTT; cdr3_aa: CASSLRGEAFF
j_call: TRBJ2-6; v_call: TRBV5-1; clone_size: .; d_call: TRBD1; cdr3_nt: TGCGCCAGCAGCCGAAGACAGGGAGACTCTGGGGCCAACGTCCTGACTTTC; cdr3_aa: CASSRRQGDSGANVLTF
j_call: TRBJ1-3; v_call: TRBV9; clone_size: .; d_call: .; cdr3_nt: TGTGCCAGCAGCGTAGACGGGGGAGGAAACACCATATATTTT; cdr3_aa: CASSVDGGGNTIYF
j_call: TRBJ2-5; v_call: TRBV14; clone_size: .; d_call: TRBD2; cdr3_nt: TGTGCCAGCAGCCAAACAAAGACTAGCGGGAGGGTAGAGACCCAGTACTTC; cdr3_aa: CASSQTKTSGRVETQYF
j_call: TRBJ2-7; v_call: TRBV7-3; clone_size: .; d_call: .; cdr3_nt: TGTGCCAGCAGCTCTTCCTCTATCCGCGAGCAGTACTTC; cdr3_aa: CASSSSSIREQYF
j_call: TRBJ2-3; v_call: TRBV5-8; clone_size: .; d_call: .; cdr3_nt: TGTGCCAGCAGCTTCGGACAAAGCACAGATACGCAGTATTTT; cdr3_aa: CASSFGQSTDTQYF
j_call: TRBJ1-2; v_call: TRBV7-9; clone_size: few; d_call: .; cdr3_nt: TGTGCCAGCAGCTTAGGCGTCATGAACTATGGCTACACCTTC; cdr3_aa: CASSLGVMNYGYTF
j_call: TRBJ1-1; v_call: TRBV30; clone_size: few; d_call: .; cdr3_nt: TGTGCCTGGAGTTTAGAGGGATACACTGAAGCTTTCTTT; cdr3_aa: CAWSLEGYTEAFF
j_call: TRBJ2-3; v_call: TRBV27; clone_size: few; d_call: TRBD1; cdr3_nt: TGTGCCAGCAGGATGGACAGGGGTAGCACAGATACGCAGTATTTT; cdr3_aa: CASRMDRGSTDTQYF
j_call: TRBJ1-2; v_call: TRBV19; clone_size: .; d_call: TRBD1; cdr3_nt: TGTGCCAGTGAGGGACAGATTCCCTCCTATGGCTACACCTTC; cdr3_aa: CASEGQIPSYGYTF
j_call: TRBJ2-7; v_call: TRBV5-6; clone_size: .; d_call: TRBD2; cdr3_nt: TGTGCCAGCAGCTTCCAACCCATAGCGGGGAAATCCTACGAGCAGTACTTC; cdr3_aa: CASSFQPIAGKSYEQYF
j_call: TRBJ2-2; v_call: TRBV28; clone_size: .; d_call: .; cdr3_nt: TGTGCCAGCAGTTTATCGGGCACCGGGGAGCTGTTTTTT; cdr3_aa: CASSLSGTGELFF
j_call: TRBJ2-1; v_call: TRBV12-3/TRBV12-4; clone_size: .; d_call: TRBD2; cdr3_nt: TGTGCCAGCAGCCAAGGGACTACCAATGAGCAGTTCTTC; cdr3_aa: CASSQGTTNEQFF
j_call: TRBJ2-3; v_call: TRBV6-4; clone_size: .; d_call: TRBD1; cdr3_nt: TGTGCCAGCAGCGGGACAGGCGGGCAGTATTTT; cdr3_aa: CASSGTGGQYF
j_call: TRBJ2-7; v_call: TRBV6-5; clone_size: .; d_call: TRBD2; cdr3_nt: TGTGCCAGCAGTTTGACTAGCGGTTCCTACGAGCAGTACTTC; cdr3_aa: CASSLTSGSYEQYF
j_call: TRBJ1-3; v_call: TRBV20-1; clone_size: .; d_call: .; cdr3_nt: TGCAGTGGGGCAGAAGATGACACCATATATTTT; cdr3_aa: CSGAEDDTIYF
j_call: TRBJ2-5; v_call: TRBV11-2; clone_size: .; d_call: TRBD2; cdr3_nt: TGTGCCAGCAGCCCACTACTAGCGCAGATTGAGACCCAGTACTTC; cdr3_aa: CASSPLLAQIETQYF
j_call: TRBJ2-1; v_call: TRBV3-1/TRBV3-2; clone_size: few; d_call: TRBD2; cdr3_nt: TGTGCCAGCAGCCATTGGACTAGCGGGAGGGTGGTCGATGAGCAGTTCTTC; cdr3_aa: CASSHWTSGRVVDEQFF
j_call: TRBJ1-4; v_call: TRBV11-2; clone_size: few; d_call: .; cdr3_nt: TGTGCCAGCAGCTTAGCGGGGGGCACTCTTGAAAAACTGTTTTTT; cdr3_aa: CASSLAGGTLEKLFF
j_call: TRBJ1-3; v_call: TRBV16; clone_size: .; d_call: .; cdr3_nt: TGTGCCAGCCGTGCGGGGGCCTCTGGAAACACCATATATTTT; cdr3_aa: CASRAGASGNTIYF
j_call: TRBJ1-5; v_call: TRBV28; clone_size: once; d_call: .; cdr3_nt: TGTGCCAGCTCGTACAGGGATAGCAATCAGCCCCAGCATTTT; cdr3_aa: CASSYRDSNQPQHF
j_call: TRBJ2-3; v_call: TRBV11-2; clone_size: .; d_call: TRBD1; cdr3_nt: TGTGCCAGCAGCTTTACAGGGGGCTTCGGCACAGATACGCAGTATTTT; cdr3_aa: CASSFTGGFGTDTQYF
j_call: TRBJ2-1; v_call: TRBV6-5; clone_size: .; d_call: TRBD2; cdr3_nt: TGTGCCACTAGCGGGAGTTCCTACAATGAGCAGTTCTTC; cdr3_aa: CATSGSSYNEQFF
j_call: TRBJ2-1; v_call: TRBV4-1; clone_size: .; d_call: TRBD1; cdr3_nt: TGCGCCAGCAGCCCGTGGGACAGGGTCTTAGATGAGCAGTTCTTC; cdr3_aa: CASSPWDRVLDEQFF
j_call: TRBJ2-1; v_call: TRBV7-3; clone_size: once; d_call: TRBD2; cdr3_nt: TGTGCCAGCAGCTTAACGCCCTGGAGCGGGGGGGCCGCTGAGCAGTTCTTC; cdr3_aa: CASSLTPWSGGAAEQFF
j_call: TRBJ1-1; v_call: TRBV28; clone_size: .; d_call: .; cdr3_nt: TGTGCCAGCAATTGGGGGGGCGGGCAGAACACTGAAGCTTTCTTT; cdr3_aa: CASNWGGGQNTEAFF
j_call: TRBJ2-7; v_call: TRBV11-2; clone_size: .; d_call: .; cdr3_nt: TGTGCCAGCAGCTTAGTTATGGGGGCAAGGGAGCAGTACTTC; cdr3_aa: CASSLVMGAREQYF
j_call: TRBJ2-5; v_call: TRBV7-9; clone_size: .; d_call: .; cdr3_nt: TGTGCCAGCAGCTTAGGTAACAACAGGGACCAAGAGACCCAGTACTTC; cdr3_aa: CASSLGNNRDQETQYF